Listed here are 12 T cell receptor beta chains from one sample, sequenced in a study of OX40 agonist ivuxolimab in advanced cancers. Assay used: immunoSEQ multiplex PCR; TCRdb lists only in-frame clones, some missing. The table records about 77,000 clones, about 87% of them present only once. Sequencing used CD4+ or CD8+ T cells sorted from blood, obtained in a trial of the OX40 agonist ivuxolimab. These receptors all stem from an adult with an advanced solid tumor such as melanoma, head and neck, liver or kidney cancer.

CDR3 in amino acids: CASSGEAGQLNVLTF. CDR3 bases: TGTGCCAGCAGCGGTGAGGCGGGACAGCTCAACGTCCTGACTTTC. V usage is TRBV27 and J usage is TRBJ2-6; possible D gene TRBD1, 7 bases. CDR1 MNHEY and CDR2 SMNVEV come from the germline V gene (reference sequence). This CDR3 contains 15 residues. Trimming took 6 bases from V and 9 from J, leaving 18 bases between them. Variable domain in full (rest from reference TRBV27 and TRBJ2-6): EAQVTQNPRYLITVTGKKLTVTCSQNMNHEYMSWYRQDPGLGLRQIYYSMNVEVTDKGDVPEGYKVSRKEKRNFPLILESPSPNQTSLYFCASSGEAGQLNVLTFGAGSRLTVL.

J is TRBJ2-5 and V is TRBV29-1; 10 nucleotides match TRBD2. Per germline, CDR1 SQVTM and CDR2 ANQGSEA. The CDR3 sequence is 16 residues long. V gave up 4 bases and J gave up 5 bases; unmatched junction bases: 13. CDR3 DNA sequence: TGCAGCGTTGCTAGCGGGAGTGGGATCTTTGGGGAGACCCAGTACTTC. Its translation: CSVASGSGIFGETQYF.

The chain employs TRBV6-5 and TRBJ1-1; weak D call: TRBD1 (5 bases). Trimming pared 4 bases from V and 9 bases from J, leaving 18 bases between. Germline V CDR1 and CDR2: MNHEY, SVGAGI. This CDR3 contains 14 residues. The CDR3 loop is CASSWGVKDGKAFF. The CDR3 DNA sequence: TGTGCCAGCAGTTGGGGGGTAAAGGATGGAAAAGCTTTCTTT.

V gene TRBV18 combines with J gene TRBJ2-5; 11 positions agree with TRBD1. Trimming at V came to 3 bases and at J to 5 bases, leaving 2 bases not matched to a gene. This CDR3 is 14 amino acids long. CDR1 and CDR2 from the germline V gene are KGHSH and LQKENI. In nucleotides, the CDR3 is TGTGCCAGCTCACCGGACAGGGGGCCGGAGACCCAGTACTTC. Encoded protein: CASSPDRGPETQYF. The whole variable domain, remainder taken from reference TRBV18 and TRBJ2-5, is NAGVMQNPRHLVRRRGQEARLRCSPMKGHSHVYWYRQLPEEGLKFMVYLQKENIIDESGMPKERFSAEFPKEGPSILRIQQVVRGDSAAYFCASSPDRGPETQYFGPGTRLLVL.

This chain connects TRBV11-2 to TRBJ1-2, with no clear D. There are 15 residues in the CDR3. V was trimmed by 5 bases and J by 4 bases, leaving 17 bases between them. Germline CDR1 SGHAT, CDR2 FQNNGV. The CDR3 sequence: CASSQRMGGGYGYTF. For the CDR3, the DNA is TGTGCCAGCAGCCAACGCATGGGAGGCGGCTATGGCTACACCTTC.

CDR3 loop: CASSERGAGGAKNIQYF. CDR3 nucleotide sequence: TGTGCCAGCAGTGAACGGGGAGCGGGAGGGGCCAAAAACATTCAGTACTTC. This chain joins TRBV6-1 and TRBJ2-4; 10 positions match TRBD2. J gave up 1 base and V 2 bases, and 5 bases lay outside the gene matches. Looked up from germline, CDR1 is MNHNS and CDR2 is SASEGT. The CDR3 extends over 17 amino acids.

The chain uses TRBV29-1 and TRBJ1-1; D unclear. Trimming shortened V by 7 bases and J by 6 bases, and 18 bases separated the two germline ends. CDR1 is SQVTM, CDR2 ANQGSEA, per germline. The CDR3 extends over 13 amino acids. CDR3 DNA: TGCAGCGCCTTAAGCGGGCTGTTCCCTGAAGCTTTCTTT. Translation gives CSALSGLFPEAFF.

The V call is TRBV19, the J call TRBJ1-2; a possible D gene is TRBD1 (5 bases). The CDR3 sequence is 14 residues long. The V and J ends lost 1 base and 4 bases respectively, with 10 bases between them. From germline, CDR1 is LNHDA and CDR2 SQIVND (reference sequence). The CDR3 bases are TGTGCCAGTAGTATAGGGGCCGGGACCTATGGCTACACCTTC. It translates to CASSIGAGTYGYTF.

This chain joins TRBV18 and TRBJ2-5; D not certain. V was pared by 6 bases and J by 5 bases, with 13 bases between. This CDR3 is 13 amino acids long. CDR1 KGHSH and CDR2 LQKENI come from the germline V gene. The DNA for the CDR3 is TGTGCCAGCTCCCTCTGGGCAGGCGAGACCCAGTACTTC. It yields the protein CASSLWAGETQYF.

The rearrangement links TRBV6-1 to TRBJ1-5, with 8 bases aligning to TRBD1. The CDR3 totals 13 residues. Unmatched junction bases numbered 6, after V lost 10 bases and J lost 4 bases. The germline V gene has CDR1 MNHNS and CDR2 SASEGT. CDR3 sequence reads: CATRGQPNQPQHF. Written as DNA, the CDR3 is TGTGCCACCAGGGGGCAGCCAAATCAGCCCCAGCATTTT.

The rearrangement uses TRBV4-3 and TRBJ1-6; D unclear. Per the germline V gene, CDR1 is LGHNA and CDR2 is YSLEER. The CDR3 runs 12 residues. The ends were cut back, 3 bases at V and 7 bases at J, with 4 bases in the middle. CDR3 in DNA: TGCGCCAGCAGCCACTCCAATTCACCCCTCCACTTT. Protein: CASSHSNSPLHF.

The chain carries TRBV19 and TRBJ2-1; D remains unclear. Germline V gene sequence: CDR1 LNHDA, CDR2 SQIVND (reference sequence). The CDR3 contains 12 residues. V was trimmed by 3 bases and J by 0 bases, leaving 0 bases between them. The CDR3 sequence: CASSISYNEQFF. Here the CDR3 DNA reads TGTGCCAGTAGTATCTCCTACAATGAGCAGTTCTTC.